This is a list of T cell receptor beta chains from one sample in a study of spatial heterogeneity in lung cancer. TCRdb re-derived calls from the 5' RACE reads in MiXCR, one entry per CDR3 protein. There are fewer than 40,000 distinct CDR3 sequences in the sample; 6.5% to 8.5% occur only once, and 25% to 35% lies in the top ten. Sequenced material: PBMCs, taken at surgery. These receptors all come from a male donor with early-stage non-small cell lung cancer. The CDR3 runs from the conserved cysteine through the conserved F or W. The D gene is left open where the match is weak. A clone size is listed for some rows: how often the clone was seen (once, few, many), or a class if it is expanded.

D,size,J,V,DNA,CDR3
TRBD2,few,TRBJ2-1,TRBV20-1,TGCAGTGCTCCCCTAGCGGGAGCTCCCAATGAGCAGTTCTTC,CSAPLAGAPNEQFF
TRBD1,many,TRBJ2-2,TRBV24-1,TGTGCCACCAGTGACGGGACAGTCACCGGGGAGCTGTTTTTT,CATSDGTVTGELFF
.,many,TRBJ2-1,TRBV7-3,TGTGCCAGCAGCCCCGGGGCAGCCTACAATGAGCAGTTCTTC,CASSPGAAYNEQFF
.,many,TRBJ2-1,TRBV11-2,TGTGCCAGCAGCTTAGTAGGCAATGAGCAGTTCTTC,CASSLVGNEQFF
.,few,TRBJ1-2,TRBV18,TGTGCCAGCTCACCACCGGGGGATAACTATGGCTACACCTTC,CASSPPGDNYGYTF
.,.,TRBJ1-2,TRBV5-1,TGCGCCAGCGGTGGGGTAGGAGGCTACACCTTC,CASGGVGGYTF
TRBD1,.,TRBJ2-5,TRBV6-6,TGTGCCAGCGAGTTACCCCCGGGACAGGGGGCTCAGACCCAGTACTTC,CASELPPGQGAQTQYF
.,few,TRBJ1-1,TRBV2,TGTGCCAGCAGTGAGAGTGGGGGATTGAACACTGAAGCTTTCTTT,CASSESGGLNTEAFF
.,.,TRBJ2-1,TRBV7-2,TGTGCCAGCAGCTTAGGGTACAATGAGCAGTTCTTC,CASSLGYNEQFF
.,.,TRBJ1-1,TRBV20-1,TGCAGTGCGACAAACACGGGGGACTCTGACACTGAAGCTTTCTTT,CSATNTGDSDTEAFF
.,many,TRBJ2-5,TRBV14,TGTGCCAGCAGCCAAGATTGGCAAGAGACCCAGTACTTC,CASSQDWQETQYF
.,few,TRBJ1-1,TRBV3-1,TGTGCCAGCAGCCAAGCGGGCCCTGAAGCTTTCTTT,CASSQAGPEAFF
.,.,TRBJ2-3,TRBV9,TGTGCCAGCAGCGTAGCAGGCGGTAGCACAGATACGCAGTATTTT,CASSVAGGSTDTQYF
.,.,TRBJ2-2,TRBV10-3,TGTGCCATCAGTCCGGGGGCCAACACCGGGGAGCTGTTTTTT,CAISPGANTGELFF
TRBD1,many,TRBJ2-1,TRBV10-3,TGTGCCATCAGTGAGTCGGCAGGGGGTTCCTACAATGAGCAGTTCTTC,CAISESAGGSYNEQFF
.,many,TRBJ2-1,TRBV11-2,TGTGCCAGCAGCTTAAGCGGTCGGGGGTATGAGCAGTTCTTC,CASSLSGRGYEQFF
.,.,TRBJ1-1,TRBV7-2,TGTGCCAGCAGCTTTCGACAGCAGAGCACTGAAGCTTTCTTT,CASSFRQQSTEAFF
.,many,TRBJ1-3,TRBV5-5,TGTGCCAGCAGCTTGGTTTCAGGCTCTGGAAACACCATATATTTT,CASSLVSGSGNTIYF
.,many,TRBJ1-1,TRBV20-1,TGCAGTGCTAGAGATAGCGGGGCCCCGAACACTGAAGCTTTCTTT,CSARDSGAPNTEAFF
.,many,TRBJ2-5,TRBV4-2,TGTGCCAGCAGCCAAGGAATTGGGGAGGCCTGGGGGACCCAGTACTTC,CASSQGIGEAWGTQYF
.,.,TRBJ1-2,TRBV29-1,TGCAGCGCCGTGGGTACTAACTATGGCTACACCTTC,CSAVGTNYGYTF
TRBD2,many,TRBJ2-5,TRBV5-1,TGCGCCAGCAGCTCGGGGACTAGCCCATGGGAGACCCAGTACTTC,CASSSGTSPWETQYF
.,few,TRBJ2-7,TRBV2,TGTGCCAGCTCCCGGGAAGTGAACGAGCAGTACTTC,CASSREVNEQYF
.,.,TRBJ1-1,TRBV29-1,TGCAGCGGACACACATCAGGTCGGGGAACTGAAGCTTTCTTT,CSGHTSGRGTEAFF
.,many,TRBJ2-5,TRBV19,TGTGCCAGTAGTATAGCCCCAGGGCGCGAGACCCAGTACTTC,CASSIAPGRETQYF
TRBD1,few,TRBJ1-4,TRBV6-5,TGTGCCACCACAGGGGGGGGCCGTTTCGAAAAACTGTTTTTT,CATTGGGRFEKLFF
.,many,TRBJ1-2,TRBV9,TGTGCCAGCAGCGAGGGGCCGACACAGAATTACTATGGCTACACCTTC,CASSEGPTQNYYGYTF
.,many,TRBJ1-1,TRBV28,TGTGCCAGCAGTGCGGGGACCGTTGAAGCTTTCTTT,CASSAGTVEAFF